This T cell receptor (beta chain) was retrieved from a study of shared clonotypes between healthy human individuals (TCRdb year 2020). Regarding the study in general: The cohort included three men and two women between 18 and 49 years of age. Per donor, three plates each were used for CD4 naive and CD4 memory, two for CD8 naive, and one for CD8 memory. Each donor's leukapheresis produced roughly between about 0.85 and 10 billion PBMCs. To estimate repertoire size and how much clonotypes are shared between individuals, the study performed deep sequencing of blood TCR repertoires from 4 to 6 healthy adults. To increase sequencing depth and limit assay-specific biases, TCR repertoire library preparation and sequencing were carried out by different laboratories using diverse techniques.

Using the deep immunoSEQ assay, TCR CDR3 regions were amplified from genomic DNA by multiplex PCR. Extracted genomic DNA from each cell subset was distributed evenly across all wells of several immunoSEQ 96-well plates, and each plate was treated as a replicate. For sorted subsets, each replicate PCR was loaded with around 200 ng genomic DNA, equivalent to about 30,000 T cell genomes. Purified libraries were measured with a Qubit 3.0 fluorometer, size-checked on a Bioanalyzer 2100, and measured again with the KAPA Library Quantification kit. Every immunoSEQ 96-well plate was sequenced on a separate single-read 150-cycle Illumina NextSeq 550 flow cell. The study's processing was this. Because the immunoSEQ output held only junctional sequences and lacked quality scores, the filtering could not match the filtering applied to full-length reads. Sequences were annotated with PyIR, a Python wrapper for IgBLAST v1.9, and V/J genes and CDR3 were assigned using IMGT germline references. Any read was removed if the V/J assignment was weak (E-value above 1e-6), the CDR3 was missing, or the read contained stop codons, out-of-frame junctions, or ambiguous translated residues. V3J clonotypes were defined as sequences sharing an identical inferred V gene, J gene, and CDR3 amino acid sequence. The percentage overlap between two repertoires was calculated by dividing the number of shared unique clonotypes by the size of the smaller repertoire. Three approaches were used to assess repertoire richness: RTK rarefaction, the Chao1 estimator, and Recon v2.1 estimates of unobserved clonotypes. OLGA was used to compute generation probabilities for all TCRbeta clonotypes that the gDNA method yielded from a handful of donors. In its TCRdb copy, this immuneACCESS table keeps in-frame sequences only and misses some clones. Where compared with another copy, unresolved V genes explain less than half of these, and the others have no known cause. V and J calls and clone size are copied from that table; D and trimming were computed from the DNA. The sample has 1.6 million or so clones on record, approximately 98.5% of them singletons. The ten largest clonotypes hold 0.36% of the sample.

Sequences SGHRS (CDR1) and YFSETQ (CDR2) are obtained from the germline V gene. V is cut by 2 bases and J by 0 bases, and the space between the germline ends is 6 bases. CDR3 length: 13 amino acids, cysteine to phenylalanine. The sequence is cut down to CDR3 DNA, 39 bases in frame from base 1. Overall study outcomes, separate from this receptor: Sampling was restricted to blood, and TCR repertoires in tissues likely differ from the TCR repertoires found in blood. Compared with non-shared clonotypes, the clonotypes found in all four sorted-subset donors had higher generation probabilities. Incomplete sequencing was indicated by rarefaction of sorted-subset datasets, despite the large sequencing depth. Larger estimated clonotype richness was generally found for naive subsets than for memory subsets. Pairwise subsampling indicated that sequencing depth was expected to affect the degree of clonotype sharing among donors. Because the study included a small number of donors, the genetic and exposure-history diversity represented was limited. Across a handful of donors, about 4.5% of naive CD4, roughly 3.4% of naive CD8, around 2.1% of memory CD4, and under 0.45% of memory CD8 clonotypes were shared.

Healthy HIV-negative adults with no recently reported acute infections or vaccinations were included as donors. Every donor was a Caucasian adult residing in Nashville, Tennessee, USA. Magnetic negative selection was used to enrich CD4+ T cells, after which naive cells were positively selected on CD45RA and the negative fraction became the memory subset. Blood was obtained by leukapheresis, after which PBMCs were separated by Ficoll-Histopaque density gradient centrifugation and cryopreserved in liquid nitrogen vapor phase. Purity and quantity of every magnetically sorted T cell population were checked by analytical flow cytometry. Genomic DNA was isolated from each sorted fraction and quantified by UV absorbance on a Nanodrop 2000c. This clone was observed a single time. Its antigen specificity is not known. Base qualities were left out, and no much larger clone turns up one base away. Other DNA variants within this sample encode the same CDR3.

The sequencing input was naive CD4+ T cells sorted from blood. The sample's cell subset or site label, in plain terms: CD45RA+ positively selected. The chain is assembled from TRBV5-1 and TRBJ2-7, and the D gene may be TRBD2, 5 bases matching. This TCR derives from a young man in good health. This receptor carries the CDR3 CASSFGSSYEQYF. The nucleotide sequence reads as follows: TGCGCCAGCAGCTTTGGGAGCTCCTACGAGCAGTACTTC.